This TCR beta chain derives from a study of Ad26.COV2.S vaccination and SARS-CoV-2 variants. Study-wide background: The donor participated in the COV1001 trial, in its Ad26.COV2.S arm. Ad26.COV2.S given intramuscularly, once or twice 56 days apart. Whole-study findings and limits: Non-spike TCR breadth did not differ much between vaccine and placebo recipients. Vaccine recipients had higher spike-specific TCR breadth than placebo recipients.

The assay was immunoSEQ multiplex PCR, and TCRdb's table has in-frame clones only and misses some. Of approximately 400,000 clones listed, approximately 84% are singletons. The CDR3 runs to 18 residues. Germline values: CDR1 GTSNPN, CDR2 SVGIG (reference sequence). V lost 5 bases and J lost 0, with 20 bases in between. As to treatment: about 20 received Ad26.COV2.S at low or high dose, single or two shots; roughly five received placebo; per-sample allocation not given. Collection of the samples took place on day 63 after the first injection of vaccine or placebo. Regarding this clone: Its antigen is as yet unknown.

The origin of this receptor is a person aged 18-60 years who received the Ad26.COV2.S COVID-19 vaccine or a placebo. The chain employs TRBV30 and TRBJ2-6, with D possibly being TRBD1 or TRBD2 (5 bases each). Sequencing was performed on peripheral blood, taken in a trial of Ad26.COV2.S vaccine versus placebo. The CDR3 loop reads CAWDRDRLRLSGANVLTF. As DNA, the CDR3 is TGTGCCTGGGACCGGGACCGACTACGGCTCTCTGGGGCCAACGTCCTGACTTTC.